What follows are 16 T cell receptor beta chains derived from one specimen sequenced in a study of cytomegalovirus exposure and HLA in healthy donors. The primer mix had 60 Vbeta and 13 Jbeta primers. Sequenced by immunoSEQ multiplex PCR; TCRdb stores in-frame clones only, minus some. The sample includes 100,000 to 150,000 clones, over 70% of them seen just once. Sequenced input: PBMCs. These TCRs come from a female donor in good health and CMV-seropositive.

The gene calls are TRBV19 and TRBJ2-7; D may be TRBD2 (6 bases). The length of the CDR3 is 15 residues. Germline CDR1 and CDR2: LNHDA and SQIVND (reference sequence). Trimming took 8 bases from V and 0 from J, leaving 17 bases between them. CDR3 region: CASSLWGESSYEQYF. Written as DNA, the CDR3 is TGTGCCAGTTCGCTGTGGGGGGAATCCTCCTACGAGCAGTACTTC.

The chain has TRBV7-2 and TRBJ2-3; TRBD1 might be the D (6 bases). Germline V gene lookup returns CDR1 SGHTA and CDR2 FQGNSA. V lost 5 bases and J lost 3, with 6 bases in between. CDR3 length: 12 amino acids. CDR3 DNA sequence: TGTGCCAGCAGCACAGGGACAGATACGCAGTATTTT. Its translation: CASSTGTDTQYF.

The rearrangement links TRBV10-3 to TRBJ1-4, with 9 bases aligning to TRBD1. V shed 4 bases and J 7 bases; nucleotides not matched to a gene: 4. The CDR3 spans 14 residues. Germline CDR1 is ENHRY and CDR2 is SYGVKD. CDR3 in DNA: TGTGCCATCAGTGTAGGACAGGGGAGTGAAAAACTGTTTTTT. Amino acid sequence: CAISVGQGSEKLFF.

The chain uses TRBV10-2 and TRBJ1-1, with 7 positions matching TRBD1. The CDR3 extends over 15 amino acids. V trimming: 4 bases; J trimming: 1 base; junction bases outside the gene matches: 6. Germline CDR1 and CDR2: WSHSY and SAAADI. The CDR3 loop is CASSGSDRKNTEAFF. The CDR3 bases are TGCGCCAGCAGTGGGTCGGACAGGAAGAACACTGAAGCTTTCTTT.

The chain links TRBV7-8 to TRBJ1-1, with a possible D match to TRBD1 (6 bases). CDR1 is SGHVS, CDR2 FQNEAQ, per germline. The V gene lost 4 bases and the J gene lost 7 bases, with 16 bases spanning the gap. CDR3 length equals 14 residues. The CDR3 DNA follows: TGTGCCAGCAGCTACAGACAGGCAGCAGTTGAAGCTTTCTTT. It translates to CASSYRQAAVEAFF. The variable domain in full, with the rest retrieved from reference TRBV7-8 and TRBJ1-1, is GAGVSQSPRYKVAKRGQDVALRCDPISGHVSLFWYQQALGQGPEFLTYFQNEAQLDKSGLPSDRFFAERPEGSVSTLKIQRTQQEDSAVYLCASSYRQAAVEAFFGQGTRLTVV.

The V gene is TRBV19, the J gene TRBJ1-6, with D unresolved. V lost 5 bases, J lost 7 bases, and 18 bases lay in between. The germline V gene encodes CDR1 LNHDA and CDR2 SQIVND (reference sequence). CDR3 size: 16 residues. For the CDR3, the DNA is TGTGCCAGTAGTGCCTCGGCCAGGTGGGTCAATTCACCCCTCCACTTT. Amino acid sequence: CASSASARWVNSPLHF.

This chain links TRBV5-1 with TRBJ2-1; 11 nucleotides line up with TRBD2. CDR1 and CDR2 from the germline V gene are SGHRS and YFSETQ. This CDR3 is 15 amino acids long. The trim removed 1 base at V and 10 bases at J, leaving 7 bases unmatched. CDR3: CASSLPSGGLPEQFF. DNA for the CDR3: TGCGCCAGCAGCTTGCCTAGCGGGGGGCTTCCCGAGCAGTTCTTC. The complete variable domain, with remaining parts taken from reference TRBV5-1 and TRBJ2-1, reads KAGVTQTPRYLIKTRGQQVTLSCSPISGHRSVSWYQQTPGQGLQFLFEYFSETQRNKGNFPGRFSGRQFSNSRSEMNVSTLELGDSALYLCASSLPSGGLPEQFFGPGTRLTVL.

This clone was recorded only once. The chain combines TRBV6-6 with TRBJ1-6; 9 positions match TRBD1. The CDR3 sequence is 16 residues long. Germline V lookup: CDR1 MNHNY, CDR2 SVGAGI (reference sequence). With 6 bases clipped from V and 3 bases from J, the junction kept 6 bases outside the gene matches. This chain's CDR3 is CASSPGQGNYNSPLHF. Here the CDR3 DNA reads TGTGCCAGCAGCCCGGGACAGGGAAACTATAATTCACCCCTCCACTTT.

This clone was seen only a few times. The chain recombines TRBV5-6 with TRBJ2-7, with no clear D. V was pared by 4 bases and J by 3 bases, with 14 bases between. Germline assignment: CDR1 SGHDT and CDR2 YYEEEE. The CDR3 covers 14 residues. This CDR3 reads CASSHRAMHYEQYF. The CDR3 coding sequence is TGTGCCAGCAGCCACCGCGCGATGCACTACGAGCAGTACTTC. The full variable domain, in which reference TRBV5-6 and TRBJ2-7 provide the parts outside the CDR3, is DAGVTQSPTHLIKTRGQQVTLRCSPKSGHDTVSWYQQALGQGPQFIFQYYEEEERQRGNFPDRFSGHQFPNYSSELNVNALLLGDSALYLCASSHRAMHYEQYFGPGTRLTVT.

There are a few counts of this clone. This chain joins TRBV2 and TRBJ1-5; D is uncertain. Germline values: CDR1 SNHLY, CDR2 FYNNEI. Trimming took off 4 bases at V and 6 bases at J, with 19 bases between the two ends. The CDR3 contains 16 residues. The CDR3 bases are TGTGCCAGCAGTGCCACGGCGGGCTCCTTCGCTCAGCCCCAGCATTTT. Translating gives CASSATAGSFAQPQHF.

This clone has just a few counts. The chain uses TRBV5-1 and TRBJ1-1; possible D gene TRBD1, 5 bases. The CDR3 consists of 12 residues. Trimming pared 7 bases from V and 1 base from J, leaving 8 bases between. The germline V gene has CDR1 SGHRS and CDR2 YFSETQ. The CDR3 spells CASGTGNTEAFF. In DNA form, the CDR3 reads TGCGCCAGCGGAACAGGGAACACTGAAGCTTTCTTT.

The V gene is TRBV7-2, the J gene TRBJ1-1, with D unclear. Trimming shortened V by 5 bases and J by 2 bases, and 15 bases separated the two germline ends. The CDR3 spans 15 residues. The V gene's germline CDR1 is SGHTA and CDR2 FQGNSA. The DNA of the CDR3 is TGTGCCAGCAGCAGAACGACGGGATCTAACACTGAAGCTTTCTTT. Translation gives CASSRTTGSNTEAFF.

The chain carries TRBV5-4 and TRBJ1-2; possible D gene TRBD1, 6 bases. There are 13 residues in the CDR3. Trimming took 4 bases from V and 6 from J, leaving 13 bases between them. Germline V CDR1 and CDR2: SGHNT, YYREEE (reference sequence). The CDR3 loop is CASSAGGGDGYTF. For the CDR3, the DNA is TGTGCCAGCAGCGCGGGAGGGGGGGATGGCTACACCTTC.

V gene TRBV28 combines with J gene TRBJ2-7, with D possibly matching TRBD1 (5 bases). This CDR3 comprises 14 residues. Per germline, CDR1 MDHEN and CDR2 SYDVKM. V lost 3 bases to trimming and J lost 5 bases, with 14 bases between them. The CDR3 loop is CASSFWQGDHEQYF. The CDR3 DNA follows: TGTGCCAGCAGTTTTTGGCAGGGTGACCACGAGCAGTACTTC. Combining the CDR3 with reference TRBV28 and TRBJ2-7 gives the whole variable domain DVKVTQSSRYLVKRTGEKVFLECVQDMDHENMFWYRQDPGLGLRLIYFSYDVKMKEKGDIPEGYSVSREKKERFSLILESASTNQTSMYLCASSFWQGDHEQYFGPGTRLTVT.

The chain uses TRBV30 and TRBJ2-5, with 11 nucleotides matching TRBD2. The germline V gene encodes CDR1 GTSNPN and CDR2 SVGIG (reference sequence). This CDR3 spans 12 amino acids. Losses at the gene ends were 5 bases for V and 4 bases for J; bases not matched to a gene: 0. The DNA of the CDR3 is TGTGCCTGGGGGACTAGCGGAGAGACCCAGTACTTC. This gives the protein CAWGTSGETQYF.

This chain links TRBV28 with TRBJ1-4; 10 bases map to TRBD1. The CDR3 covers 15 residues. Looked up from germline, CDR1 is MDHEN and CDR2 is SYDVKM. V dropped 4 bases and J dropped 2; count of bases not matched to a gene: 1. The CDR3 DNA reads TGTGCCAGCAGTTCGGGACAGGGGACTAATGAAAAACTGTTTTTT. Encoded protein: CASSSGQGTNEKLFF.